A single count supports the clone carrying this TCR beta chain. Its antigen is currently unknown. These data originate in a study of blood T cells in healthy people across ages. Study-level points and caveats: Both naive CD4+ cell counts and diversity were greater in long-lived donors than in aged donors. Per million T cells, the diversity of TCR beta decreased roughly linearly as age advanced.

A sample-barcoded 5' primer and a J-beta primer mix were used in a second PCR of about 6 to 12 cycles. A template-switch adaptor with 12 random nucleotides tagged each cDNA molecule. MiXCR was run by TCRdb on the 5' RACE reads, yielding one entry per CDR3 protein. The data show over 1,200,000 distinct CDR3 sequences, with approximately 60% seen just once and approximately 7% held by the top ten. The length of the CDR3 is 14 residues. CDR1 is MNHEY, CDR2 SMNVEV, per germline (reference sequence). Trimming removed 3 bases at V and 7 bases at J, with 15 bases between. PBMCs numbering at least 7 million were isolated per sample.

This chain links TRBV27 with TRBJ1-2; weak D call: TRBD1 (5 bases). The sequenced material came from blood. The source of this sequence is a young man in good health. CDR3 DNA sequence: TGTGCCAGCAGTTTCGGCAGGGAAACAAGTGGCTACACCTTC. As protein: CASSFGRETSGYTF.